This entry is about one TCR beta chain. The sample comes from a study of technical replicates of blood from a few donors. This CDR3 contains 14 residues. Looked up from germline, CDR1 is SGHRS and CDR2 is YFSETQ. Between the trimmed V and J ends, which lost 2 bases and 1 base, there was a span of 10 bases. Libraries were prepared by immunoSEQ multiplex PCR; TCRdb keeps only in-frame clonotypes and omits some of them. The table shows 70,000 to 95,000 clones, with under 95% occurring only once. Sequenced input: T cells isolated from PBMCs. The origin of this receptor is a human donor in good health. V and J are TRBV5-1 and TRBJ2-7; D call uncertain. The DNA of the CDR3 is TGCGCCAGCAGCTTACCTAACCCGTCCTACGAGCAGTACTTC. Its translation: CASSLPNPSYEQYF. Complete variable domain (other parts from reference TRBV5-1 and TRBJ2-7): KAGVTQTPRYLIKTRGQQVTLSCSPISGHRSVSWYQQTPGQGLQFLFEYFSETQRNKGNFPGRFSGRQFSNSRSEMNVSTLELGDSALYLCASSLPNPSYEQYFGPGTRLTVT.